The entry below gives a single TCR beta chain sequence along with its context. Antigen specificity is unknown. This record belongs to a study of response to subunit inactivated influenza vaccine. The study's findings and limits: Seasonal influenza vaccination, on each occasion, was suggested by the authors to recruit few new T cells.

This CDR3 has 13 amino acids. Trimming left V 6 bases short and J 4 bases short, with 15 bases between. Germline CDR1 is SQVTM and CDR2 is ANQGSEA. TCRdb independently ran MiXCR on the RT-PCR reads; one entry per CDR3 protein. The table has around 530,000 distinct CDR3 sequences, around 11% seen once. The TCR sequence derives from a man over 45 who received an inactivated influenza vaccine. Source: PBMCs from blood, taken on the day of vaccination. This chain connects TRBV29-1 to TRBJ2-5; tentatively, D is TRBD1 (6 bases). The CDR3 region is CSVEQGRGETQYF. The CDR3 bases are TGCAGCGTCGAACAGGGACGGGGAGAGACCCAGTACTTC.